These 14 T cell receptor beta chains originate from one sample sequenced in a study of cytomegalovirus exposure and HLA in healthy donors. PCR amplification relied on 60 Vbeta primers (plus 13 Jbeta primers). The repertoire was sequenced with immunoSEQ multiplex PCR; TCRdb's copy has only in-frame clones and lacks some. The sample has about 110,000 clones; around 71% are singletons. The sequencing sample was made of PBMCs. Receptor source: a boy aged 5-17 years in good health and CMV-seronegative.

This chain links TRBV30 with TRBJ2-2; D unclear. Trimming took 0 bases from V and 6 from J, leaving 8 bases between them. Germline CDR1 is GTSNPN and CDR2 is SVGIG (reference sequence). This CDR3 is 13 amino acids long. DNA for the CDR3: TGTGCCTGGAGTGTAGTCCGGGCCGGGGAGCTGTTTTTT. Translation: CAWSVVRAGELFF.

The J gene is TRBJ1-2, the V gene TRBV6-5; no clear D gene. Trimming cost V 3 bases and J 5 bases, with 13 bases left between them. The germline gives CDR1 MNHEY, CDR2 SVGAGI. The CDR3 extends over 14 amino acids. CDR3 loop: CASSYRQVRYGYTF. The DNA for the CDR3 is TGTGCCAGCAGTTATCGCCAGGTCAGATATGGCTACACCTTC.

The chain couples TRBV5-1 to TRBJ2-1, with a weak D call TRBD1 (6 bases). The CDR3 is 14 amino acids. V lost 1 base and J 6 bases, leaving 11 bases between the germline ends. The V gene's germline CDR1 is SGHRS and CDR2 YFSETQ. In DNA form, the CDR3 reads TGCGCCAGCAGCTTGAACCCCAGGGGCAATGAGCAGTTCTTC. Its protein is CASSLNPRGNEQFF.

This clone appeared once. The rearrangement uses TRBV12-5 and TRBJ2-5, with unresolved D. Germline V gene data show CDR1 as LGHNT and CDR2 as FRNRAP. The V end was cut by 2 bases, the J end by 5 bases, with 3 bases between. The CDR3 consists of 11 residues. CDR3 sequence: CASGLLETQYF. The CDR3 DNA is TGTGCTAGTGGTTTGCTGGAGACCCAGTACTTC.

The J gene is TRBJ1-2, the V gene TRBV4-1; possibly TRBD1 for D (6 bases). In germline, CDR1 is MGHRA, CDR2 YSYEKL. CDR3 length: 16 amino acids. V lost 2 bases and J 6 bases, leaving 19 bases between the germline ends. For the CDR3, the DNA is TGCGCCAGCAGCCAAAGCAGGACAGTCTTAAATCATGGCTACACCTTC. It codes for CASSQSRTVLNHGYTF.

This clone came up a few times. The chain employs TRBV2 and TRBJ2-2, with unresolved D. Trimming removed 0 bases from V and 6 bases from J, with 5 bases in between. The CDR3 is 13 amino acids. Per the germline V gene, CDR1 is SNHLY and CDR2 is FYNNEI. CDR3 DNA: TGTGCCAGCAGTGAAGCCCTAGCCGGGGAGCTGTTTTTT. It specifies CASSEALAGELFF.

The J gene is TRBJ2-7, the V gene TRBV30; a possible D gene is TRBD2 (6 bases). V shed 7 bases and J shed 4 bases, with 17 bases lying between them. Germline CDR1 GTSNPN, CDR2 SVGIG (reference sequence). This CDR3 contains 13 residues. The CDR3 DNA sequence: TGTGCCTTTTCAGGGTCCGCGGGGTACGAGCAGTACTTC. This translates into CAFSGSAGYEQYF.

This clone was recorded only once. A junction boundary mismatches the germline segment, possibly from a read error. Other DNA sequences in the sample encode the same CDR3. This rearrangement joins TRBV6-5 to TRBJ1-5, with 10 bases that match TRBD1. This CDR3 has 14 residues. Germline V gene data show CDR1 as MNHEY and CDR2 as SVGAGI. CDR3 in amino acids: CASSRTGGNQPQHF. CDR3 coding DNA: TGTGCCAGCAGTCGGACAGGGGGGAATCAGCCTCAGCATTTT.

The V gene is TRBV7-8, the J gene TRBJ1-1, with D possibly TRBD1 on 5 matching bases. There are 14 residues in the CDR3. The V end was cut by 1 base, the J end by 6 bases, with 12 bases between. CDR1 is SGHVS and CDR2 is FQNEAQ in the germline V gene. The CDR3 reads CASSLVKGTPEAFF. In DNA, the CDR3 is TGTGCCAGCAGCTTAGTGAAAGGGACTCCTGAAGCTTTCTTT. Complete variable domain (other parts from reference TRBV7-8 and TRBJ1-1): GAGVSQSPRYKVAKRGQDVALRCDPISGHVSLFWYQQALGQGPEFLTYFQNEAQLDKSGLPSDRFFAERPEGSVSTLKIQRTQQEDSAVYLCASSLVKGTPEAFFGQGTRLTVV.

This clone was seen only once. The chain combines TRBV30 with TRBJ1-2; possible D gene TRBD1, 5 bases. The CDR3 is made up of 15 amino acids. V shed 0 bases and J shed 4 bases, with 15 bases lying between them. CDR1 and CDR2 from the germline V gene are GTSNPN and SVGIG (reference sequence). Written as DNA, the CDR3 is TGTGCCTGGAGTGTAGGCGGGATAGGGACCTATGGCTACACCTTC. Translating gives CAWSVGGIGTYGYTF.

The V and J genes are TRBV2 and TRBJ2-7; TRBD1 is a possible D gene (6 bases). Trimming cost V 10 bases and J 0 bases, with 13 bases left between them. This CDR3 comprises 13 residues. The germline CDR1 and CDR2 sequences are SNHLY and FYNNEI. The CDR3 loop is CATLGDTSYEQYF. CDR3 sequence (DNA): TGTGCCACCCTGGGGGACACCTCCTACGAGCAGTACTTC.

This chain links TRBV7-3 with TRBJ2-7; D might be TRBD1 (6 bases). The ends were cut back, 1 base at V and 2 bases at J, with 12 bases in the middle. CDR1 is SGHTA, CDR2 FQGTGA, per germline. The CDR3 is 15 residues long. The CDR3 nucleotides read TGTGCCAGCAGCTTAAGGGGCAGGGGAGCCTACGAGCAGTACTTC. It is translated as CASSLRGRGAYEQYF.

The rearrangement links TRBV5-1 to TRBJ2-7; TRBD2 is a possible D gene (5 bases). There are 15 residues in the CDR3. V dropped 8 bases and J dropped 3 bases, with 21 bases sitting between them. The germline V gene has CDR1 SGHRS and CDR2 YFSETQ. This chain's CDR3 is CASEPDPGGGYEQYF. As DNA, the CDR3 is TGCGCCAGTGAGCCCGACCCCGGAGGAGGCTACGAGCAGTACTTC.

The chain is built from TRBV7-2 and TRBJ1-1; 9 nucleotides line up with TRBD1. The CDR3 length is 12 residues. V was clipped by 5 bases and J by 8 bases; unmatched bases: 3. In germline, CDR1 is SGHTA, CDR2 FQGNSA. CDR3 sequence reads: CASSRTGGEAFF. Written as DNA, the CDR3 is TGTGCCAGCAGCCGAACAGGGGGCGAAGCTTTCTTT.